This entry concerns a single T cell receptor beta chain. CDR1 and CDR2 (germline): LNHDA, SQIVND (reference sequence). The trim removed 7 bases at V and 2 bases at J, leaving 9 bases unmatched. The CDR3 sequence is 16 residues long. Seattle participants joined during active infection and were tracked over time. The data are from a study of blood T cell repertoires in COVID-19. About the study: The samples span acute and convalescent COVID-19 from the United States, Italy and Spain. From T cells, B-cell-depleted T cells, or PBMCs came the material, which was cDNA or gDNA.

Sequencing used immunoSEQ multiplex PCR; TCRdb keeps in-frame clones, though not all of them. This table holds fewer than 200,000 clones, roughly four fifths found once. This chain joins TRBV19 and TRBJ2-1; 9 nucleotides line up with TRBD2. The sequencing sample was made of peripheral blood. The origin of this receptor is a woman aged 65 to 85 with COVID-19, enrolled during active disease. The CDR3 loop is CASKPLAGGAYNEQFF. The CDR3 DNA is TGTGCCAGTAAGCCCCTGGCGGGAGGGGCCTACAATGAGCAGTTCTTC.